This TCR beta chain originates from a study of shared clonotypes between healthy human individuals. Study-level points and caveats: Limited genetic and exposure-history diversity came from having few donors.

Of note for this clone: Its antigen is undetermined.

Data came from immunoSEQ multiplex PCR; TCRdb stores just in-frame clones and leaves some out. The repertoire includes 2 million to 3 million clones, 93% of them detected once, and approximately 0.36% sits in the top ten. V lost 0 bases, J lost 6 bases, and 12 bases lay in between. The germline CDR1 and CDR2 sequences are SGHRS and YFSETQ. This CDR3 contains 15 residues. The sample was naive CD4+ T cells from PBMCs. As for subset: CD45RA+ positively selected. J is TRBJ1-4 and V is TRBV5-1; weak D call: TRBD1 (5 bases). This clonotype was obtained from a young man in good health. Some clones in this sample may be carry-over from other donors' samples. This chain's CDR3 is CASSLGAAGYEKLFF. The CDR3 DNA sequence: TGCGCCAGCAGCTTGGGGGCCGCAGGGTATGAAAAACTGTTTTTT. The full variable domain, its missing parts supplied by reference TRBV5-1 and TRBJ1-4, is KAGVTQTPRYLIKTRGQQVTLSCSPISGHRSVSWYQQTPGQGLQFLFEYFSETQRNKGNFPGRFSGRQFSNSRSEMNVSTLELGDSALYLCASSLGAAGYEKLFFGSGTQLSVL.